This TCR beta chain was obtained from a study of tumor-infiltrating lymphocytes in primary liver carcinoma. With a constant-region primer, TCR beta cDNA was made from around 520 ng of total RNA. Nested multiplex PCR, run for three rounds with slightly modified ARM-PCR, yielded TCR beta libraries. Each CDR3 protein gets one entry after TCRdb re-called the multiplex PCR reads with MiXCR. This sample carries some 130,000 distinct CDR3 sequences, around 70% of them seen once, and the ten largest clones take 8.1%. A note on this clonotype: A junction end diverges from the germline sequence, so it may reflect a read error.

Between roughly 20 and 32 mg of unsorted bulk tissue served as the source from which RNA and DNA were co-extracted. Material: tumor-adjacent normal liver tissue. The receptor comes from a woman aged 55 to 70 with primary liver carcinoma and hepatitis B virus infection.

Here the CDR3 reads CSVQEVGINKQFF. CDR3 DNA sequence: TGCAGCGTTCAAGAAGTAGGGATCAATAAGCAGTTCTTC. This chain uses TRBV29-1 with TRBJ2-1; unclear D gene. The CDR3 loop spans 13 amino acids. In germline, CDR1 is SQVTM, CDR2 ANQGSEA.